This T cell receptor (beta chain) was found in a study of control samples from healthy donors and cancer patients. With 3 bases clipped from V and 8 bases from J, the junction kept 13 bases outside the gene matches. Germline assignment: CDR1 SGDLS and CDR2 YYNGEE. The CDR3 length is 16 residues. Sequencing used immunoSEQ multiplex PCR; TCRdb keeps in-frame clones, though not all of them. The data show more than 75,000 clones, over 60% seen once. Sample: blood. V is TRBV9 and J is TRBJ1-2; TRBD1 agrees at 10 bases. The TCR originated in a woman in her 30s in good health. This CDR3 reads CASSAGTGAKGRGYTF. The CDR3 coding sequence is TGTGCCAGCAGCGCCGGGACAGGGGCCAAGGGTCGCGGCTACACCTTC.